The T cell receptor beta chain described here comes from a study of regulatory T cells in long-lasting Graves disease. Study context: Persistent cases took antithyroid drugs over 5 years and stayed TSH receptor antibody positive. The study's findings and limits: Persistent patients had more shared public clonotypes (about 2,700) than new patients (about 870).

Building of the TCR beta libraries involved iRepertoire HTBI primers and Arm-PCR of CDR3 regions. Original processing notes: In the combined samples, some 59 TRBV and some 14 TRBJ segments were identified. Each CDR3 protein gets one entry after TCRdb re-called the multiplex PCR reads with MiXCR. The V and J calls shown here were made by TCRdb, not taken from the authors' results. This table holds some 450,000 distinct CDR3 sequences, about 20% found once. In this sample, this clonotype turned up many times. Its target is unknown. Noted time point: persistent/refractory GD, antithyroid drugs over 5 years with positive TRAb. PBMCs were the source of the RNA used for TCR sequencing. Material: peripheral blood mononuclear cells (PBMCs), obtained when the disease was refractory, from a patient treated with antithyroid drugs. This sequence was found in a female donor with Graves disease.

The CDR3 is CASSGRQNTGELFF. The CDR3 DNA reads as TGTGCCAGCAGCGGTCGACAGAACACCGGGGAGCTGTTTTTT. The chain is built from TRBV9 and TRBJ2-2; D remains ambiguous. The CDR3 sequence is 14 residues long. From germline, CDR1 is SGDLS and CDR2 YYNGEE. V dropped 3 bases and J dropped 1 base, with 7 bases sitting between them.